This entry concerns a single T cell receptor beta chain. These data originate in a study of blood T cell repertoires in COVID-19. Study in general: PBMCs, B-cell-depleted T cells, or T cells were the source of the cDNA or gDNA that made up the material.

Sequencing was performed with immunoSEQ multiplex PCR; in TCRdb, only in-frame clones are kept and a portion is missing. The sample has some 460,000 clones, 75% to 90% seen once; the top ten hold around 0.7%. Input material: PBMCs or T cells enriched from blood (not recorded which). The source of this sequence is a woman between 18 and 29 years old who had recovered from COVID-19.

As DNA, the CDR3 is TGTGCCAGCTCAGGCTTAGGGACTAACACTGAAGCTTTCTTT. Its protein product is CASSGLGTNTEAFF. The chain uses TRBV18 and TRBJ1-1; TRBD1 is a possible D gene (5 bases). V dropped 5 bases and J dropped 2 bases, with 12 bases sitting between them. Germline lookup yields CDR1 KGHSH and CDR2 LQKENI. This CDR3 region has 14 residues.